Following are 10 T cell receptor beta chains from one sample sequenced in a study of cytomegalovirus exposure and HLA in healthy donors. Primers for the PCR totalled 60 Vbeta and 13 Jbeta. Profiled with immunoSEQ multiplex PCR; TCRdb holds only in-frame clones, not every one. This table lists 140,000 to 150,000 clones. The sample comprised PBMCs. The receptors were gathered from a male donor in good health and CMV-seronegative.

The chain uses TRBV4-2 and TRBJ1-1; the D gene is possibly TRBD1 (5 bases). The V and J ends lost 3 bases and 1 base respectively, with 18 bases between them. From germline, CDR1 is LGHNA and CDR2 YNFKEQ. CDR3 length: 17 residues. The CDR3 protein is CASSHRRQTRWNTEAFF. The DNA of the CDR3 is TGTGCCAGCAGCCATCGGAGACAGACTCGATGGAACACTGAAGCTTTCTTT.

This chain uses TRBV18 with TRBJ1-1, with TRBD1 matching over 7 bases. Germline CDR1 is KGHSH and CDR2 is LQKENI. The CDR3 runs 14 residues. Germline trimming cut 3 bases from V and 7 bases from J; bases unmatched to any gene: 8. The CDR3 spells CASSPFAGGIEAFF. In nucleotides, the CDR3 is TGTGCCAGCTCACCGTTTGCAGGGGGTATTGAAGCTTTCTTT.

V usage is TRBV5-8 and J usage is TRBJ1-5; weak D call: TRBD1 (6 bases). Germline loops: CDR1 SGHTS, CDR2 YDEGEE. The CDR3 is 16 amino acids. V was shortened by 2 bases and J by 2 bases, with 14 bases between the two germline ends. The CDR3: CASSFRTVEGNQPQHF. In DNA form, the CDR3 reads TGTGCCAGCAGCTTTAGGACAGTTGAAGGCAATCAGCCCCAGCATTTT.

CDR3 amino acids: CASSLADPTFYEQYF. CDR3 DNA sequence: TGTGCCAGCAGCTTAGCCGACCCGACATTCTACGAGCAGTACTTC. The chain carries TRBV11-2 and TRBJ2-7; D gene ambiguous. CDR1 is SGHAT and CDR2 is FQNNGV in the germline V gene. V lost 1 base and J lost 3, with 13 bases in between. The CDR3 totals 15 residues.

CDR3 protein: CASSLRQGVSNQPQHF. The DNA for the CDR3 is TGTGCCAGTAGTCTACGACAGGGGGTGAGCAATCAGCCCCAGCATTTT. V is TRBV19 and J is TRBJ1-5; TRBD1 matches at 9 bases. The junction had 6 bases not matched to a gene; V was cut back by 5 bases and J by 1 base. The CDR3 length is 16 residues. Germline V gene sequence: CDR1 LNHDA, CDR2 SQIVND (reference sequence).

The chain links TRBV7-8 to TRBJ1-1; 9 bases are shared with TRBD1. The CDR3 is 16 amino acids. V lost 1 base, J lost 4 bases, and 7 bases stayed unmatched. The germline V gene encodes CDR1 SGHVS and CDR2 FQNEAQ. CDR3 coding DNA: TGTGCCAGCAGCTTAGTACAGGGGGCTCGAGGCACTGAAGCTTTCTTT. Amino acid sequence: CASSLVQGARGTEAFF.

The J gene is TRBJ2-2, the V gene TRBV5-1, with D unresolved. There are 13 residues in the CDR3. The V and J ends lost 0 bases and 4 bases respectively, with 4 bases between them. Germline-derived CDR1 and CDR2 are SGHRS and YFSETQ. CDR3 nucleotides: TGCGCCAGCAGCTTGGAGCGCACCGGGGAGCTGTTTTTT. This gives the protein CASSLERTGELFF.

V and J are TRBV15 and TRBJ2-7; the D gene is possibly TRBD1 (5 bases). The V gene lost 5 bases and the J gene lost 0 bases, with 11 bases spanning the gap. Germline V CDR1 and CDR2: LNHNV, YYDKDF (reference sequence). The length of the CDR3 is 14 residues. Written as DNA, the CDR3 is TGTGCCACCAGCTCTCCAGGGATCTCCTACGAGCAGTACTTC. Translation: CATSSPGISYEQYF.

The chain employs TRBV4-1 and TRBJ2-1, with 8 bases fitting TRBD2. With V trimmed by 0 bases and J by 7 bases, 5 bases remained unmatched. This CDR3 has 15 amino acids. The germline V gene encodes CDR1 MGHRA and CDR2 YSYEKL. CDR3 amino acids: CASSQDRAGANEQFF. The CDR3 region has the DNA TGCGCCAGCAGCCAAGACCGAGCGGGAGCAAATGAGCAGTTCTTC.

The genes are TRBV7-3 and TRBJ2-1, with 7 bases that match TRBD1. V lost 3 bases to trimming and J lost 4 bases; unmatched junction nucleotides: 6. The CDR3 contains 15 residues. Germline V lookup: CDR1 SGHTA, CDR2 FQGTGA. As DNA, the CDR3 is TGTGCCAGCAGCTTGAACCGGGACAGATACAATGAGCAGTTCTTC. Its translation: CASSLNRDRYNEQFF.